This TCR beta chain was identified in a study of Graves' ophthalmopathy and Graves' hyperthyroidism. The study, taken as a whole, reports: The model forecast ophthalmopathy progression, reaching roughly 70% sensitivity and approximately 72% specificity.

For repertoire sequencing, the TCR beta CDR3 regions were amplified from RNA transcripts. Second-round multiplex PCR followed a first-round RT-PCR using HTBI primers. TCRdb re-derived calls from the multiplex PCR reads in MiXCR, one entry per CDR3 protein. The table shows 650,000 to 900,000 distinct CDR3 sequences, with around 40% occurring only once. Ophthalmopathy in the donors was of moderate-to-severe activity, with CAS ≥3, NOSPECS ≥4 and duration under 3 months. In this cohort, patients with other autoimmune diseases, uncontrolled infections, pregnancy or lactation were excluded. Clinicians diagnosed using symptoms, serum thyroxine, TRAb, thyroid ultrasound and orbital computed tomography. Germline loops: CDR1 KGHDR, CDR2 SFDVKD. J lost 7 bases, V lost 5 bases, and 1 base had no gene match. The CDR3 is 12 amino acids. This clonotype was counted ten times or more. Its antigen is unidentified.

The receptor was derived from an adult man with Graves' ophthalmopathy. The sample taken for sequencing was peripheral blood. The chain has TRBV24-1 and TRBJ1-5; 7 nucleotides align to TRBD1. The CDR3 loop reads CATSAGGQPQHF. Here the CDR3 DNA reads TGTGCCACCAGTGCAGGGGGACAGCCCCAGCATTTT.